This T cell receptor (beta chain) was captured in a study of T cell repertoires in cytomegalovirus infection. Across the study: Matching HLA type, along with CMV infection, was indicated by public TCR beta signatures. Study-level findings and limits: Using cumulative public TCR beta family frequency, the authors identified those who carried CMV together with the relevant HLA. The study found HLA-C-restricted CMV-specific TCR beta clonotypes dominating the ex vivo response.

TCRdb fed the reads into MiXCR, producing one record per CDR3 protein. The sample carries under 500,000 distinct CDR3 sequences, 42% recorded once. CDR3 size: 17 residues. The V segment lost 5 bases and the J segment 7 bases; nucleotides outside the gene matches: 11. This clonotype was seen more than once but under ten times. Its matching antigen is unknown. The clonotype originates from a human donor in good health (CMV status not recorded). Some clones in this sample may be carry-over from other donors' samples. The chain has TRBV12-3 or TRBV12-4 and TRBJ2-1, with 13 bases that match TRBD2. The sample in question was cultured PBMCs, obtained from culture after CMV antigen stimulation. CDR3 sequence (DNA): TGTGCCAGCAGTCCCATCGGGACTAGCGGGATATCGAATGAGCAGTTCTTC. This sequence encodes CASSPIGTSGISNEQFF.